These 29 T cell receptor beta chains share one sample of origin, sequenced in a study of identical twins. TCRdb called the 5' RACE reads again in MiXCR, with one record for every CDR3 protein. The data show 500,000 to 650,000 distinct CDR3 sequences, 20% to 25% seen once. The data also belong to a second study, concerning yellow fever vaccine responses in identical twins.

The source material was CD4+ T cells sorted from blood. The receptors were gathered from a woman aged 18-35 years in good health.

Comments on this clonotype: Germline and junction disagree at one end, which may indicate a read error. This CDR3 reads CASSLLRAGNTTYF. DNA for the CDR3: TGTGCCAGCAGTTTACTCAGGGCTGGAAACACCACATATTTT. The V gene is TRBV12-3 or TRBV12-4, the J gene TRBJ1-3; D perhaps matches TRBD1 (5 bases). This CDR3 is built from 14 residues.

The V and J genes are TRBV6-1 and TRBJ2-3; D is uncertain. Germline loops: CDR1 MNHNS, CDR2 SASEGT. CDR3 size: 14 residues. The V end lost 10 bases, the J end lost 3 bases, and 17 bases lay between the germline ends. CDR3 bases: TGTGCCACCATACGCATGGGCGAAACAGATACGCAGTATTTT. Translation gives CATIRMGETDTQYF.

The V gene is TRBV20-1, the J gene TRBJ2-5; D unclear. V was trimmed by 2 bases and J by 2 bases, leaving 9 bases between them. The CDR3 has 13 residues. Germline-derived CDR1 and CDR2 are DFQATT and SNEGSKA (reference sequence). The CDR3, as DNA: TGCAGTGCTAGACGAACCACTCAAGAGACCCAGTACTTC. Its translation is CSARRTTQETQYF.

V is TRBV10-3 and J is TRBJ2-7; D possibly corresponds to TRBD2 (6 bases). V was clipped by 6 bases and J by 6 bases, with 15 bases between them. CDR3 length equals 13 residues. CDR1 is ENHRY, CDR2 SYGVKD, per germline. CDR3 in DNA: TGTGCCATCAGATGGGGGGAGACTAGCGAGCAGTACTTC. This translates into CAIRWGETSEQYF.

The gene calls are TRBV11-2 and TRBJ2-1, with TRBD1 matching 8 bases. The CDR3 is made up of 18 amino acids. The V segment lost 4 bases and the J segment 2 bases; nucleotides outside the gene matches: 13. The germline CDR1 and CDR2 sequences are SGHAT and FQNNGV. CDR3 DNA: TGTGCCAGCAGCTCCCCGGCTGGCGGACAGGGCGCCTACAATGAGCAGTTCTTC. Translating it yields CASSSPAGGQGAYNEQFF.

V and J are TRBV15 and TRBJ2-7; either TRBD1 or TRBD2 may supply D (5 bases each). Between the trimmed V and J ends, which lost 6 bases and 0 bases, there was a span of 15 bases. The CDR3 totals 15 residues. In germline, CDR1 is LNHNV, CDR2 YYDKDF (reference sequence). The CDR3 DNA reads TGTGCCACCAGTCCCTCCCCAGGGAGCTCCTACGAGCAGTACTTC. This sequence encodes CATSPSPGSSYEQYF.

Only a few counts were recorded for this clonotype. V usage is TRBV20-1 and J usage is TRBJ1-1; D call uncertain. Trimming pared 6 bases from V and 1 base from J, leaving 21 bases between. The germline V gene has CDR1 DFQATT and CDR2 SNEGSKA (reference sequence). This CDR3 region has 16 residues. CDR3 coding DNA: TGCAGTGCCACCCGGTGGGATGGCGTAAAGAACACTGAAGCTTTCTTT. Translating it yields CSATRWDGVKNTEAFF.

The chain links TRBV20-1 to TRBJ2-1; D may be TRBD2 (5 bases). Per the germline V gene, CDR1 is DFQATT and CDR2 is SNEGSKA (reference sequence). V lost 5 bases and J 2 bases, leaving 13 bases between the germline ends. There are 14 residues in the CDR3. The CDR3 loop is CSAADSATYNEQFF. CDR3 DNA sequence: TGCAGTGCTGCGGACTCGGCCACCTACAATGAGCAGTTCTTC.

The chain employs TRBV3-1 and TRBJ2-3; 12 positions agree with TRBD2. The CDR3 has 16 amino acids. With 3 bases clipped from V and 2 bases from J, the junction kept 3 bases outside the gene matches. Per germline, CDR1 LGHDT and CDR2 YNNKEL (reference sequence). The CDR3 sequence: CASSQTSGSHTDTQYF. The CDR3 DNA reads TGTGCCAGCAGCCAGACTAGCGGGAGTCACACAGATACGCAGTATTTT.

This clonotype has a handful of counts. This chain connects TRBV9 to TRBJ2-1; D call uncertain. Trimming cost V 6 bases and J 6 bases, with 16 bases left between them. The CDR3 has 14 residues. The germline CDR1 and CDR2 sequences are SGDLS and YYNGEE. The CDR3 nucleotides read TGTGCCAGCAACCCTGCGACAAATGCCAATGAGCAGTTCTTC. It specifies CASNPATNANEQFF. The full variable domain, in which reference TRBV9 and TRBJ2-1 provide the parts outside the CDR3, is DSGVTQTPKHLITATGQRVTLRCSPRSGDLSVYWYQQSLDQGLQFLIQYYNGEERAKGNILERFSAQQFPDLHSELNLSSLELGDSALYFCASNPATNANEQFFGPGTRLTVL.

There are a few counts of this clonotype. The DNA for the CDR3 is TGTGCCAGCAGGAAGCCAGGGGGCGCAGATGCAGATACGCAGTATTTT. Amino acid sequence: CASRKPGGADADTQYF. This chain joins TRBV6-2 or TRBV6-3 and TRBJ2-3, with TRBD1 matching 8 bases. CDR3 length: 16 amino acids. CDR1 and CDR2 from the germline V gene are MNHEY and SVGEGT. V gave up 6 bases and J gave up 4 bases; unmatched junction bases: 12.

The table lists this clonotype with a few counts. This chain uses TRBV7-8 with TRBJ2-7; a possible D gene is TRBD2 (6 bases). Trimming pared 7 bases from V and 6 bases from J, leaving 19 bases between. The CDR3 is 14 residues long. In germline, CDR1 is SGHVS, CDR2 FQNEAQ. The CDR3 sequence is CASTTTGLAGEQYV. DNA of the CDR3: TGTGCCAGCACCACTACGGGACTCGCCGGCGAGCAGTACGTC.

The V call is TRBV20-1, the J call TRBJ2-2; D unclear. There are 16 residues in the CDR3. Germline V gives CDR1 DFQATT, CDR2 SNEGSKA (reference sequence). Deletions cut 0 bases from V and 0 bases from J, with 11 bases between. CDR3 DNA: TGCAGTGCTAGAGATGGAGAAACCGCGAACACCGGGGAGCTGTTTTTT. Protein sequence: CSARDGETANTGELFF.

This clonotype came up a few times. For the CDR3, the DNA is TGCAGTGCTAAGGGTGTCGGCCACGAGCAGTACGTC. Translating gives CSAKGVGHEQYV. This chain uses TRBV20-1 with TRBJ2-7, with D hard to call. Germline CDR1 DFQATT, CDR2 SNEGSKA (reference sequence). This CDR3 is 12 amino acids long. Between the trimmed V and J ends, which lost 4 bases and 5 bases, there was a span of 12 bases.

A word on this clonotype: Mismatch with germline at one junction end may stem from a read error. This sequence joins TRBV7-8 and TRBJ2-7; a possible D gene is TRBD2 (6 bases). The germline gives CDR1 SGHVS, CDR2 FQNEAQ. CDR3 length: 13 amino acids. The DNA for the CDR3 is TGTGCCAGCAGCTTAGCGCTCGGGGGAGCCCCGGCTTTC. It yields the protein CASSLALGGAPAF.

This clonotype was detected a few times. The chain has TRBV6-2 or TRBV6-3 and TRBJ2-5, with a possible D match to TRBD2 (5 bases). The CDR3 totals 12 residues. CDR1 and CDR2 (germline): MNHEY, SVGEGT. Trimming pared 7 bases from V and 7 bases from J, leaving 13 bases between. The CDR3 sequence: CASTRTGGTQYF. For the CDR3, the DNA is TGTGCCAGCACCAGGACTGGCGGGACCCAGTACTTC.

This chain joins TRBV5-1 and TRBJ2-5, with 8 nucleotides matching TRBD2. J was trimmed by 0 bases and V by 1 base; bases with no gene match: 2. Germline V CDR1 and CDR2: SGHRS, YFSETQ. CDR3 length: 15 residues. The CDR3 region is CASSLTSGYQETQYF. CDR3 nucleotide sequence: TGCGCCAGCAGCTTGACTAGCGGTTACCAAGAGACCCAGTACTTC.

This CDR3 is CASSLEYRSQETQYF. The DNA of the CDR3 is TGTGCCAGCAGCTTAGAGTACAGGTCCCAAGAGACCCAGTACTTC. The genes are TRBV7-9 and TRBJ2-5; D is possibly TRBD1 (5 bases). Germline CDR1 is SEHNR and CDR2 is FQNEAQ (reference sequence). This CDR3 is 15 amino acids long. Trimming pared 1 base from V and 1 base from J, leaving 10 bases between. Supplemented by reference TRBV7-9 and TRBJ2-5, the full variable domain reads DTGVSQNPRHKITKRGQNVTFRCDPISEHNRLYWYRQTLGQGPEFLTYFQNEAQLEKSRLLSDRFSAERPKGSFSTLEIQRTEQGDSAMYLCASSLEYRSQETQYFGPGTRLLVL.

The V gene is TRBV5-1, the J gene TRBJ1-1; no clear D gene. The CDR3 runs to 14 residues. V gave up 0 bases and J gave up 1 base, with 7 bases separating them. The germline V gene has CDR1 SGHRS and CDR2 YFSETQ. As DNA, the CDR3 is TGCGCCAGCAGCTTGGGGGCCCAGAACACTGAAGCTTTCTTT. Protein product: CASSLGAQNTEAFF.

The chain couples TRBV20-1 to TRBJ2-7, with a possible D match to TRBD1 (6 bases). The germline CDR1 and CDR2 sequences are DFQATT and SNEGSKA (reference sequence). Between the trimmed V and J ends, which lost 5 bases and 3 bases, there was a span of 14 bases. CDR3 length: 13 residues. The chain's CDR3 is CSAPSGTLYEQYF. The CDR3 coding sequence is TGCAGTGCTCCCTCCGGGACACTCTACGAGCAGTACTTC.

The V gene is TRBV6-1, the J gene TRBJ1-5; 8 bases are a match to TRBD1. The CDR3 sequence is 16 residues long. After removal of 6 bases from V and 5 bases from J, the junction contained 12 bases not matched to a gene. Germline V gives CDR1 MNHNS, CDR2 SASEGT. The CDR3 sequence is CASRLLGQGEHQPQHF. Here the CDR3 DNA reads TGTGCCAGCAGGCTACTAGGACAGGGCGAGCATCAGCCCCAGCATTTT.

The chain carries TRBV6-5 and TRBJ2-2; possible D gene TRBD1, 5 bases. V lost 2 bases and J lost 6, with 13 bases in between. Germline assignment: CDR1 MNHEY and CDR2 SVGAGI. The CDR3 contains 15 residues. Here the CDR3 DNA reads TGTGCCAGCAGTTACGGTTCAGGGATCCCCGGGGAGCTGTTTTTT. It is translated as CASSYGSGIPGELFF.

The chain combines TRBV13 with TRBJ1-1; no definite D call. Germline CDR1 PRHDT, CDR2 FYEKMQ (reference sequence). The CDR3 is 15 residues long. The ends were cut back, 4 bases at V and 0 bases at J, with 12 bases in the middle. CDR3 bases: TGTGCCAGCAGCTCAGCACAGAAAATGAACACTGAAGCTTTCTTT. Its translation is CASSSAQKMNTEAFF. The variable domain in full, with the rest retrieved from reference TRBV13 and TRBJ1-1, is AAGVIQSPRHLIKEKRETATLKCYPIPRHDTVYWYQQGPGQDPQFLISFYEKMQSDKGSIPDRFSAQQFSDYHSELNMSSLELGDSALYFCASSSAQKMNTEAFFGQGTRLTVV.

In its sample, this clonotype was seen many times. The V gene is TRBV2, the J gene TRBJ2-1; D is possibly TRBD2 (5 bases). The CDR3 sequence is 15 residues long. The germline V gene encodes CDR1 SNHLY and CDR2 FYNNEI. Trimming removed 6 bases at V and 10 bases at J, with 22 bases between. CDR3 sequence (DNA): TGTGCCAGCAGGCTTTCGGCTAGCCAGGAAGGGGAGCAGTTCTTC. Translated: CASRLSASQEGEQFF.

In its sample, this clonotype was seen many times. The chain carries TRBV20-1 and TRBJ1-5; a possible D gene is TRBD1 (6 bases). V shed 6 bases and J shed 2 bases, with 14 bases lying between them. The CDR3 is made up of 14 amino acids. Germline-derived CDR1 and CDR2 are DFQATT and SNEGSKA (reference sequence). CDR3 nucleotide sequence: TGCAGTGCCCAACTGGACAGCCGCAATCAGCCCCAGCATTTT. Protein: CSAQLDSRNQPQHF.

A few counts support this clonotype. The J gene is TRBJ2-5, the V gene TRBV7-8; no firm D call. Looked up from germline, CDR1 is SGHVS and CDR2 is FQNEAQ. This CDR3 region has 14 residues. The ends were cut back, 5 bases at V and 1 base at J, with 11 bases in the middle. The CDR3 sequence: CASSPFTPQETQYF. CDR3 coding DNA: TGTGCCAGCAGCCCTTTCACCCCCCAAGAGACCCAGTACTTC.

Only a few counts were recorded for this clonotype. The chain has TRBV28 and TRBJ2-5; the D is unclear. The V and J ends lost 9 bases and 2 bases respectively, with 19 bases between them. CDR1 MDHEN and CDR2 SYDVKM come from the germline V gene. This CDR3 has 15 amino acids. The CDR3 DNA reads as TGTGCCAGTAAGATCCGGCGGAGCGCTCAAGAGACCCAGTACTTC. Protein: CASKIRRSAQETQYF. The whole variable domain, remainder taken from reference TRBV28 and TRBJ2-5, is DVKVTQSSRYLVKRTGEKVFLECVQDMDHENMFWYRQDPGLGLRLIYFSYDVKMKEKGDIPEGYSVSREKKERFSLILESASTNQTSMYLCASKIRRSAQETQYFGPGTRLLVL.

The V gene is TRBV29-1, the J gene TRBJ2-3, with D perhaps matching TRBD2 (6 bases). Germline-derived CDR1 and CDR2 are SQVTM and ANQGSEA. Trimming removed 7 bases at V and 1 base at J, with 12 bases between. The CDR3 has 13 amino acids. The CDR3 coding sequence is TGCAGCGGGTTAGCGGCCGGCACAGATACGCAGTATTTT. It encodes CSGLAAGTDTQYF.

This clonotype appeared a few times. The chain carries TRBV11-2 and TRBJ2-3, with 10 nucleotides matching TRBD1. Germline-derived CDR1 and CDR2 are SGHAT and FQNNGV. V lost 2 bases to trimming and J lost 4 bases; unmatched junction nucleotides: 12. This CDR3 is 18 amino acids long. CDR3 protein: CASSLILPTGTGADTQYF. DNA for the CDR3: TGTGCCAGCAGCTTAATATTGCCCACCGGGACAGGGGCAGATACGCAGTATTTT.